The 22 T cell receptor beta chains given below trace back to one sample, sequenced in a study of blood T cell repertoires in COVID-19. Generated by immunoSEQ multiplex PCR, the TCRdb table keeps only in-frame clones and is missing some. Of approximately 260,000 clones in the sample, approximately 78% were seen once. The sample taken for sequencing was peripheral blood. The origin of the receptors is a woman aged 55-69 years with active or convalescent COVID-19.

The genes are TRBV7-3 and TRBJ2-5; no firm D call. This CDR3 has 14 residues. Germline lookup yields CDR1 SGHTA and CDR2 FQGTGA. V was clipped by 2 bases and J by 4 bases, with 11 bases between them. The CDR3 spells CASSLGLPPETQYF. The CDR3 nucleotides are TGTGCCAGCAGCTTAGGGCTCCCCCCAGAGACCCAGTACTTC. Full variable domain (remainder filled in from reference TRBV7-3 and TRBJ2-5): GAGVSQTPSNKVTEKGKYVELRCDPISGHTALYWYRQSLGQGPEFLIYFQGTGAADDSGLPNDRFFAVRPEGSVSTLKIQRTERGDSAVYLCASSLGLPPETQYFGPGTRLLVL.

This clone occurred once. The gene calls are TRBV4-1 and TRBJ1-2; 7 bases align to TRBD1. V shed 2 bases and J 6 bases; nucleotides not matched to a gene: 6. This CDR3 is 14 amino acids long. In germline, CDR1 is MGHRA, CDR2 YSYEKL. CDR3 in amino acids: CASSQPAGQDGYTF. The DNA for the CDR3 is TGCGCCAGCAGCCAACCCGCCGGACAGGATGGCTACACCTTC.

On this clone: This sample includes further DNA sequences coding for the same CDR3. The chain joins TRBV30 to TRBJ1-1; D remains ambiguous. Trimming cost V 2 bases and J 6 bases, with 10 bases left between them. CDR3 length: 12 residues. CDR1 is GTSNPN and CDR2 is SVGIG in the germline V gene (reference sequence). This CDR3 is CAWSRGGPEAFF. DNA of the CDR3: TGTGCCTGGAGTCGGGGTGGGCCTGAAGCTTTCTTT.

The V call is TRBV11-2, the J call TRBJ2-5; 7 bases agree with TRBD2. The CDR3 covers 16 residues. The V and J ends lost 1 base and 3 bases, in that order; junction bases with no gene match: 8. In germline, CDR1 is SGHAT, CDR2 FQNNGV. The CDR3 DNA follows: TGTGCCAGCAGCTTAGGGGTTCTAGCGGAAAAAGAGACCCAGTACTTC. Protein product: CASSLGVLAEKETQYF.

This sequence joins TRBV9 and TRBJ1-6, with D possibly matching TRBD1 (5 bases). This CDR3 region has 15 residues. V was clipped by 3 bases and J by 8 bases, with 15 bases between them. CDR1 SGDLS and CDR2 YYNGEE come from the germline V gene. CDR3 region: CASSALPGEYSPLHF. CDR3 sequence (DNA): TGTGCCAGCAGCGCGCTTCCGGGGGAGTATTCACCCCTCCACTTT.

The V gene is TRBV30, the J gene TRBJ2-1; 9 nucleotides align to TRBD1. In germline, CDR1 is GTSNPN, CDR2 SVGIG (reference sequence). The J segment lost 9 bases and the V segment lost 8 bases, leaving 14 bases of the junction unmatched. This CDR3 is built from 14 residues. CDR3 sequence (DNA): TGTGCCCTTGGAGCCGGGACAGGGTTCAGTGAGCAGTTCTTC. Its translation: CALGAGTGFSEQFF.

The rearrangement joins TRBV7-3 to TRBJ1-6; no clear D gene. The V gene's germline CDR1 is SGHTA and CDR2 FQGTGA. This CDR3 region has 16 residues. V was pared by 1 base and J by 9 bases, with 16 bases between. The CDR3 nucleotides are TGTGCCAGCAGCTTAAACTCTGGAGGGTCGGGTTCACCCCTCCACTTT. It codes for CASSLNSGGSGSPLHF.

V gene TRBV6-5 combines with J gene TRBJ2-7; 10 bases align to TRBD1. This CDR3 spans 14 amino acids. V dropped 7 bases and J dropped 6; count of bases not matched to a gene: 9. The germline V gene encodes CDR1 MNHEY and CDR2 SVGAGI. CDR3 loop: CASKPDRGLGEQYF. The CDR3 DNA reads as TGTGCCAGCAAACCCGACAGGGGGCTGGGCGAGCAGTACTTC.

The chain recombines TRBV5-1 with TRBJ1-1; the match to TRBD1 covers 7 bases. Germline loops: CDR1 SGHRS, CDR2 YFSETQ. The junction had 3 bases not matched to a gene; V was cut back by 3 bases and J by 4 bases. This CDR3 spans 13 amino acids. The CDR3 region has the DNA TGCGCCAGCAGCTACACAGGGGTCACTGAAGCTTTCTTT. Its translation: CASSYTGVTEAFF.

This clone showed up just a few times. V and J are TRBV30 and TRBJ1-5, with TRBD1 as a possible D gene (5 bases). The ends were cut back, 1 base at V and 5 bases at J, with 9 bases in the middle. In germline, CDR1 is GTSNPN, CDR2 SVGIG (reference sequence). This CDR3 region has 13 residues. CDR3 residues: CAWSAGPDQPQHF. The CDR3 nucleotides are TGTGCCTGGAGTGCAGGGCCGGATCAGCCCCAGCATTTT.

This chain uses TRBV4-1 with TRBJ2-2; TRBD2 aligns across 9 bases. Germline CDR1 is MGHRA and CDR2 is YSYEKL. This CDR3 has 17 residues. Trimming at V came to 2 bases and at J to 7 bases, leaving 11 bases not matched to a gene. Written as DNA, the CDR3 is TGCGCCAGCAGCCAACTAGATATGGGACTAGCTTTCGGGGAGCTGTTTTTT. Translating gives CASSQLDMGLAFGELFF.

The chain joins TRBV5-1 to TRBJ1-3; tentative D call: TRBD1 (6 bases). The CDR3 is 17 residues long. Between the trimmed V and J ends, which lost 4 bases and 3 bases, there was a span of 20 bases. Germline V CDR1 and CDR2: SGHRS, YFSETQ. The CDR3 here is CASSPTGTSFIGNTIYF. The CDR3 DNA reads as TGCGCCAGCAGCCCAACCGGGACAAGCTTTATTGGAAACACCATATATTTT.

This chain joins TRBV7-2 and TRBJ2-3, with 7 bases aligning to TRBD1. V lost 5 bases to trimming and J lost 3 bases; unmatched junction nucleotides: 8. CDR1 SGHTA and CDR2 FQGNSA come from the germline V gene. CDR3 size: 15 residues. The CDR3 spells CASSPTGVGTDTQYF. The CDR3 DNA is TGTGCCAGCAGCCCAACAGGGGTTGGAACAGATACGCAGTATTTT. The full variable domain, rest sourced from reference TRBV7-2 and TRBJ2-3, is GAGVSQSPSNKVTEKGKDVELRCDPISGHTALYWYRQSLGQGLEFLIYFQGNSAPDKSGLPSDRFSAERTGGSVSTLTIQRTQQEDSAVYLCASSPTGVGTDTQYFGPGTRLTVL.

The J gene is TRBJ2-2, the V gene TRBV6-5; 10 nucleotides agree with TRBD1. This CDR3 region has 14 residues. V dropped 9 bases and J dropped 4; count of bases not matched to a gene: 5. Germline lookup yields CDR1 MNHEY and CDR2 SVGAGI. CDR3 nucleotide sequence: TGTGCCAGTCCGGGACAGGGGTTCACCGGGGAGCTGTTTTTT. Protein sequence: CASPGQGFTGELFF.

V and J are TRBV29-1 and TRBJ1-3; possible D gene TRBD1, 6 bases. Germline-derived CDR1 and CDR2 are SQVTM and ANQGSEA. With 8 bases removed from V and 0 bases from J, the gap between germline ends came to 14 bases. The CDR3 totals 14 residues. The CDR3 here is CSTTQGYSGNTIYF. In DNA form, the CDR3 reads TGCAGCACAACCCAGGGGTACTCTGGAAACACCATATATTTT.

This clone was observed a handful of times. The V and J genes are TRBV7-8 and TRBJ1-5; TRBD1 matches 7 bases. Germline-derived CDR1 and CDR2 are SGHVS and FQNEAQ. The CDR3 loop spans 16 amino acids. J gave up 2 bases and V 4 bases, and 8 bases lay outside the gene matches. The CDR3 nucleotides are TGTGCCAGCAGCTCGACAGGGACTGGGGGCAATCAGCCCCAGCATTTT. Translation: CASSSTGTGGNQPQHF.

As regards this clone: This sample also contains other DNA sequences that code for the same CDR3. The chain joins TRBV6-5 to TRBJ1-1; D is perhaps TRBD1 (5 bases). Trimming cost V 3 bases and J 1 base, with 6 bases left between them. Germline CDR1 is MNHEY and CDR2 is SVGAGI. The CDR3 is made up of 13 amino acids. CDR3 region: CASSYRGNTEAFF. The CDR3 DNA reads as TGTGCCAGCAGTTATAGGGGGAACACTGAAGCTTTCTTT.

This rearrangement joins TRBV12-3 or TRBV12-4 to TRBJ1-6, with D perhaps matching TRBD1 (5 bases). Trimming left V 5 bases short and J 14 bases short, with 13 bases between. CDR3 length: 12 amino acids. In DNA form, the CDR3 reads TGTGCCAGCAGTCGGGGGGGTTTGGCCCTCCACTTT. Amino acids: CASSRGGLALHF.

This clone has a handful of counts. The chain joins TRBV4-1 to TRBJ2-1; TRBD1 might be the D (6 bases). This CDR3 is built from 14 residues. The V and J ends lost 4 bases and 11 bases respectively, with 18 bases between them. From germline, CDR1 is MGHRA and CDR2 YSYEKL. The CDR3 is CASSPTPDRLQQFF. DNA of the CDR3: TGCGCCAGCAGCCCAACCCCCGACAGGCTCCAGCAGTTCTTC.

The chain joins TRBV7-9 to TRBJ2-7, with D perhaps matching TRBD1 (5 bases). Germline assignment: CDR1 SEHNR and CDR2 FQNEAQ (reference sequence). Trimming removed 5 bases at V and 0 bases at J, with 14 bases between. This CDR3 has 15 amino acids. The CDR3 spells CASSQTGAPSYEQYF. CDR3 sequence (DNA): TGTGCCAGCAGCCAAACAGGTGCCCCCTCCTACGAGCAGTACTTC. Looking up the rest from reference TRBV7-9 and TRBJ2-7 gives the full variable domain: DTGVSQNPRHKITKRGQNVTFRCDPISEHNRLYWYRQTLGQGPEFLTYFQNEAQLEKSRLLSDRFSAERPKGSFSTLEIQRTEQGDSAMYLCASSQTGAPSYEQYFGPGTRLTVT.

The rearrangement uses TRBV5-8 and TRBJ1-4; TRBD1 might be the D (5 bases). Deletions cut 4 bases from V and 0 bases from J, with 13 bases between. CDR3 length equals 16 residues. The germline V gene encodes CDR1 SGHTS and CDR2 YDEGEE. This CDR3 reads CASSPGRDSTNEKLFF. In DNA form, the CDR3 reads TGTGCCAGCAGCCCCGGCAGGGACTCAACTAATGAAAAACTGTTTTTT.

At least ten counts were recorded for this clone. This chain joins TRBV7-2 and TRBJ2-2, with TRBD2 matching over 9 bases. The V gene end was trimmed by 7 bases and the J gene end by 8 bases; junction bases not matched to a gene: 17. Germline lookup yields CDR1 SGHTA and CDR2 FQGNSA. CDR3 length: 17 amino acids. This chain's CDR3 is CASIPSIFAGGRGELFF. The CDR3, as DNA: TGTGCCAGCATCCCCTCCATTTTTGCGGGGGGGCGTGGGGAGCTGTTTTTT.